The 8 T cell receptor beta chains below come from one sample, sequenced in a study of blood T cells in healthy people across ages. Alongside a J-beta primer mix, a sample-barcoded 5' primer served in a second PCR lasting roughly 6 to 11 cycles. TCRdb redid the calling of the 5' RACE reads with MiXCR, one entry per CDR3 protein. The data show about 1.8 million distinct CDR3 sequences, with approximately 50% seen just once and about 2.1% held by the top ten. Sequencing was carried out using blood. These receptor sequences come from a woman between 40 and 50 years old in good health.

The chain has TRBV12-3 or TRBV12-4 and TRBJ2-7; perhaps D is TRBD1 or TRBD2 (5 bases each). V was trimmed by 3 bases and J by 4 bases, leaving 16 bases between them. The CDR3 has 15 residues. The DNA for the CDR3 is TGTGCCAGCAGTTTGGGGGACGGAGTCTATTACGAGCAGTACTTC. Its protein product is CASSLGDGVYYEQYF.

CDR3 nucleotide sequence: TGCGCCACCCGGGGACAGGGAGCCCAAGAGACCCAGTACTTC. As protein: CATRGQGAQETQYF. V is TRBV5-1 and J is TRBJ2-5, with TRBD1 matching 9 bases. The V gene's germline CDR1 is SGHRS and CDR2 YFSETQ. The CDR3 has 14 amino acids. Trimming cost V 9 bases and J 1 base; bases outside gene matches: 7.

The rearrangement uses TRBV4-2 and TRBJ1-6, with TRBD1 matching over 9 bases. Germline CDR1 and CDR2: LGHNA and YNFKEQ. CDR3 size: 16 residues. The trim removed 3 bases at V and 10 bases at J, leaving 10 bases unmatched. CDR3 sequence: CASSHLLTGGESPLHF. CDR3 nucleotides: TGTGCCAGCAGCCATCTCCTGACAGGGGGAGAATCACCCCTCCACTTT.

The V gene is TRBV9, the J gene TRBJ2-1; unclear D gene. The CDR3 has 16 residues. V shed 1 base and J shed 8 bases, with 19 bases lying between them. Per germline, CDR1 SGDLS and CDR2 YYNGEE. CDR3 loop: CASSVTPRTSSHEQFF. Here the CDR3 DNA reads TGTGCCAGCAGCGTAACCCCCAGGACCTCCTCGCATGAGCAGTTCTTC.

V gene TRBV7-2 combines with J gene TRBJ2-5; weak D call: TRBD2 (5 bases). The J call is doubtful: the DNA matches TRBJ2-7 better. Germline values: CDR1 SGHTA, CDR2 FQGNSA. The CDR3 is made up of 14 amino acids. The CDR3 coding sequence is TGTGCCAGCAGCTTAGTATTTGAGGGCTACGAGCAGTACTTC. This codes for CASSLVFEGYEQYF.

This clonotype showed up just a few times. The chain employs TRBV6-1 and TRBJ2-3; D assignment may be TRBD1 or TRBD2 (6 bases each). Germline CDR1 is MNHNS and CDR2 is SASEGT. V lost 6 bases and J lost 3, with 22 bases in between. The CDR3 runs to 17 residues. The CDR3 reads CASSRRGGQGATDTQYF. The CDR3 bases are TGTGCCAGCAGCCGAAGAGGGGGGCAGGGAGCAACAGATACGCAGTATTTT.

The V call is TRBV2, the J call TRBJ2-6, with 7 bases matching TRBD2. Trimming took 10 bases from V and 2 from J; bases not matched to a gene: 8. CDR1 SNHLY and CDR2 FYNNEI come from the germline V gene. The CDR3 is 15 amino acids. DNA for the CDR3: TGTGCCACCCAGGGAGGGTTTACTGGGGCCAACGTCCTGACTTTC. Translation gives CATQGGFTGANVLTF.

The chain couples TRBV7-9 to TRBJ2-6; D call uncertain. The V end lost 1 base, the J end lost 4 bases, and 11 bases lay between the germline ends. The CDR3 runs 16 residues. Germline loops: CDR1 SEHNR, CDR2 FQNEAQ (reference sequence). The CDR3 loop is CASSLGLMDGANVLTF. In nucleotides, the CDR3 is TGTGCCAGCAGCTTAGGGTTAATGGACGGGGCCAACGTCCTGACTTTC.